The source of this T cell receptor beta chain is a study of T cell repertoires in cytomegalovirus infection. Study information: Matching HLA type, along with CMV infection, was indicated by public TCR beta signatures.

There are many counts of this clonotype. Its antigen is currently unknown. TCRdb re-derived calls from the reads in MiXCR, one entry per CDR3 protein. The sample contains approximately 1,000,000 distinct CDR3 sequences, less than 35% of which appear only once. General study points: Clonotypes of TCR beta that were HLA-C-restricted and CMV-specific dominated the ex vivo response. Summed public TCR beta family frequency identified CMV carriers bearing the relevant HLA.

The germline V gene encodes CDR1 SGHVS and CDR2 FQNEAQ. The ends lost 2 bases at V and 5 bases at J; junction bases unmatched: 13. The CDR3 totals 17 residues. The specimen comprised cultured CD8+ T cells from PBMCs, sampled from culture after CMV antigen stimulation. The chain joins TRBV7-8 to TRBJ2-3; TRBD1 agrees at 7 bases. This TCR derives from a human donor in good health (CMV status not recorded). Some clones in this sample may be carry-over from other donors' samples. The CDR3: CASSLSTGQNKGDTQYF. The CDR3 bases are TGTGCCAGCAGCTTAAGTACGGGACAGAATAAGGGAGATACGCAGTATTTT.